Below, 13 T cell receptor beta chains from the same sample are listed, as sequenced in a study of blood T cell repertoires in COVID-19. Sequencing was performed with immunoSEQ multiplex PCR; in TCRdb, only in-frame clones are kept and a portion is missing. Here the sample spans fewer than 90,000 clones, 70% to 90% being singletons. The sample consisted of peripheral blood. These receptors were taken from a man between 70 and 80 years old with active COVID-19.

The chain employs TRBV28 and TRBJ2-3, with 7 bases identical to TRBD2. The ends lost 2 bases at V and 1 base at J; junction bases unmatched: 6. Germline CDR1 and CDR2: MDHEN and SYDVKM. This CDR3 has 16 amino acids. The CDR3 spells CASSLPTSRRTDTQYF. The CDR3 region has the DNA TGTGCCAGCAGTTTACCGACTAGCCGGCGCACAGATACGCAGTATTTT. Combining the CDR3 with reference TRBV28 and TRBJ2-3 gives the whole variable domain DVKVTQSSRYLVKRTGEKVFLECVQDMDHENMFWYRQDPGLGLRLIYFSYDVKMKEKGDIPEGYSVSREKKERFSLILESASTNQTSMYLCASSLPTSRRTDTQYFGPGTRLTVL.

The V and J genes are TRBV7-2 and TRBJ2-5; 9 bases align to TRBD2. V gave up 5 bases and J gave up 4 bases; unmatched junction bases: 8. There are 15 residues in the CDR3. Looked up from germline, CDR1 is SGHTA and CDR2 is FQGNSA. The DNA of the CDR3 is TGTGCCAGCAGCCCCCGGGGTAGCGGGAGAGAGACCCAGTACTTC. Amino acids: CASSPRGSGRETQYF.

The chain couples TRBV6-5 to TRBJ1-2; 9 bases agree with TRBD1. After removal of 8 bases from V and 2 bases from J, the junction contained 6 bases not matched to a gene. CDR1 and CDR2 from the germline V gene are MNHEY and SVGAGI. This CDR3 has 14 amino acids. The CDR3 DNA sequence: TGTGCCAGCGAACCGGGACAGGGAAACTATGGCTACACCTTC. Its protein product is CASEPGQGNYGYTF.

This clone appeared once. The V gene is TRBV11-2, the J gene TRBJ2-7; no reliable D call. Per germline, CDR1 SGHAT and CDR2 FQNNGV. CDR3 length: 12 amino acids. V dropped 3 bases and J dropped 8 bases, with 11 bases sitting between them. The chain's CDR3 is CASSLGRNKQYF. CDR3 coding DNA: TGTGCCAGCAGCTTGGGCAGGAACAAGCAGTACTTC. The whole variable domain, remainder taken from reference TRBV11-2 and TRBJ2-7, is EAGVAQSPRYKIIEKRQSVAFWCNPISGHATLYWYQQILGQGPKLLIQFQNNGVVDDSQLPKDRFSAERLKGVDSTLKIQPAKLEDSAVYLCASSLGRNKQYFGPGTRLTVT.

The chain uses TRBV6-1 and TRBJ1-5; no firm D call. The CDR3 is made up of 13 amino acids. Germline V gives CDR1 MNHNS, CDR2 SASEGT. V lost 0 bases and J lost 6, with 6 bases in between. In DNA, the CDR3 is TGTGCCAGCAGTGAAGCTGCGGGTCAGCCCCAGCATTTT. Protein product: CASSEAAGQPQHF.

The chain carries TRBV6-1 and TRBJ1-2; possible D gene TRBD1, 5 bases. Germline CDR1 reads MNHNS; CDR2 reads SASEGT. Trimming removed 3 bases at V and 8 bases at J, with 16 bases between. The CDR3 is 14 amino acids. The CDR3 loop reads CASSDRGVANGYTF. The CDR3 DNA is TGTGCCAGCAGTGACCGGGGGGTGGCCAACGGCTACACCTTC.

The chain recombines TRBV6-6 with TRBJ1-5, with a possible D match to TRBD1 (6 bases). The germline gives CDR1 MNHNY, CDR2 SVGAGI (reference sequence). The CDR3 spans 15 residues. Trimming left V 6 bases short and J 7 bases short, with 19 bases between. The CDR3 nucleotides are TGTGCCAGCAGCAACCAAGGGGGGGGCCGACAGCCCCAGCATTTT. Translating it yields CASSNQGGGRQPQHF.

The rearrangement links TRBV6-2 or TRBV6-3 to TRBJ2-5, with D possibly being TRBD1 (6 bases). The CDR3 runs 17 residues. The V gene lost 0 bases and the J gene lost 4 bases, with 18 bases spanning the gap. Germline CDR1 MNHEY, CDR2 SVGEGT. The DNA for the CDR3 is TGTGCCAGCAGTTACTCGGGGGCAGGGCTCACCGGAGAGACCCAGTACTTC. Its protein is CASSYSGAGLTGETQYF.

This chain uses TRBV28 with TRBJ1-2, with 9 bases lining up with TRBD1. CDR1 is MDHEN and CDR2 is SYDVKM in the germline V gene. This CDR3 comprises 12 residues. The V gene end was trimmed by 10 bases and the J gene end by 7 bases; junction bases not matched to a gene: 7. The CDR3 nucleotides are TGTGCCACCAAACAGGGGGCGAGTGGCTACACCTTC. Translation: CATKQGASGYTF.

The V call is TRBV5-6, the J call TRBJ2-5, with a possible D match to TRBD1 (5 bases). The CDR3 runs to 14 residues. Trimming removed 0 bases at V and 3 bases at J, with 9 bases between. The germline gives CDR1 SGHDT, CDR2 YYEEEE. DNA for the CDR3: TGTGCCAGCAGCTTGGCTCGGACAAAAGAGACCCAGTACTTC. Its translation: CASSLARTKETQYF.

The rearrangement links TRBV4-3 to TRBJ2-7, with TRBD2 matching over 10 bases. Germline CDR1 and CDR2: LGHNA and YSLEER. Losses at the gene ends were 2 bases for V and 5 bases for J; bases not matched to a gene: 15. The CDR3 length is 18 residues. The CDR3 loop reads CASSQPLGASGRRNEQYF. CDR3 bases: TGCGCCAGCAGCCAACCCCTCGGGGCTAGCGGGAGAAGAAACGAGCAGTACTTC.

This chain uses TRBV10-3 with TRBJ2-6; TRBD2 matches at 9 bases. Germline assignment: CDR1 ENHRY and CDR2 SYGVKD. V shed 5 bases and J 1 base; nucleotides not matched to a gene: 6. The CDR3 runs 17 residues. CDR3 loop: CAISTLAGQSGANVLTF. The CDR3 bases are TGTGCCATCAGTACTCTAGCGGGGCAATCTGGGGCCAACGTCCTGACTTTC.

The V call is TRBV5-4, the J call TRBJ2-1; tentative D call: TRBD2 (7 bases). CDR1 SGHNT and CDR2 YYREEE come from the germline V gene (reference sequence). The V end was cut by 0 bases, the J end by 15 bases, with 13 bases between. This CDR3 is built from 12 residues. The CDR3 DNA sequence: TGTGCCAGCAGCTTGGGAGTGGGGGGGCTGTTCTTC. Its protein is CASSLGVGGLFF.